This T cell receptor beta chain emerged from a study of T cell responses to AZD1222 COVID-19 vaccine. Study-level points and caveats: Vaccine-associated CD4 TCRs ranged over spike, dominating at 160-218 and 743-854. In a largely white British group with more females than males, clonal diversity was possibly underestimated. Spike-specific TCR breadth rose after two AZD1222 doses, and depth rose as well.

Libraries were prepared by immunoSEQ multiplex PCR; TCRdb keeps only in-frame clonotypes and omits some of them. Found here are around 260,000 clones, 85% to 95% of them singletons; the top ten hold around 0.6%. The CDR3 has 13 amino acids. CDR1 and CDR2 from the germline V gene are SNHLY and FYNNEI. V lost 8 bases, J lost 3 bases, and 10 bases lay in between. Regarding this clone: Its target is unknown.

Source: peripheral blood, taken on day 0 of AZD1222 vaccination. The chain carries TRBV2 and TRBJ1-4; D call uncertain. This sequence originates from an adult in good health. The CDR3, as DNA: TGTGCCAGCCGTGGGCAGGCTAATGAAAAACTGTTTTTT. Its protein product is CASRGQANEKLFF.